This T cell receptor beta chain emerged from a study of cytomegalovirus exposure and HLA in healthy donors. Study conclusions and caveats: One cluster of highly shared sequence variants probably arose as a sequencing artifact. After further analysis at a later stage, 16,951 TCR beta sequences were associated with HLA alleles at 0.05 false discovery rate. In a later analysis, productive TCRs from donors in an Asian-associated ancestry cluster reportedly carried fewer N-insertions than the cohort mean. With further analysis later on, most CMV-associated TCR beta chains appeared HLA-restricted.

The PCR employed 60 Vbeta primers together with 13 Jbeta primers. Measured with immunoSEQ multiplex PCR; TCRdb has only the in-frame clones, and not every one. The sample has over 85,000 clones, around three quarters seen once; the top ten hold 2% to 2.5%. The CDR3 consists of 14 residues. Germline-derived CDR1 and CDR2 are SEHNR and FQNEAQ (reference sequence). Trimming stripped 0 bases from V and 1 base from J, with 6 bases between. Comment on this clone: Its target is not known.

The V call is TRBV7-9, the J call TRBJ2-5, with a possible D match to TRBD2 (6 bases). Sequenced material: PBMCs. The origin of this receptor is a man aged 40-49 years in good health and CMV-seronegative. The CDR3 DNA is TGTGCCAGCAGCTTAGCTAGCGGCCAAGAGACCCAGTACTTC. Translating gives CASSLASGQETQYF.